The clone carrying this TCR beta chain was seen only a few times. Antigen: not known. Primers: 60 Vbeta forward and 13 Jbeta reverse. Original processing methods: The authors later counted tens of millions of unique TCR beta chains, 9 million to 12 million of them shared. Clones were sequenced by immunoSEQ multiplex PCR, and TCRdb holds only the in-frame ones, with some missing. The V and J calls and the clone size are those of that table, but D and trimming were determined from the DNA. The sample contains 100,000 to 150,000 clones, 78% of which appear only once. The data derive from a study of cytomegalovirus exposure and HLA in healthy donors. Across the study: Among approximately 400 genotyped donors, around 80% fell in the Caucasian-associated ancestry cluster. Findings of the study overall: Sequence variants that were highly shared formed a cluster that was likely a sequencing artifact.

Germline CDR1 reads SGHRS; CDR2 reads YFSETQ. V lost 4 bases, J lost 3 bases, and 18 bases lay in between. CDR3 size: 16 residues. The donors gave bone marrow, and they were healthy. The clonotype was recovered from a female donor in good health and CMV-seronegative. The chain employs TRBV5-1 and TRBJ2-3, with a possible D match to TRBD2 (6 bases). Sequencing used PBMCs. This chain's CDR3 is CASSGSMGGGTDTQYF. In nucleotides, the CDR3 is TGCGCCAGCAGCGGCTCCATGGGGGGTGGTACAGATACGCAGTATTTT.